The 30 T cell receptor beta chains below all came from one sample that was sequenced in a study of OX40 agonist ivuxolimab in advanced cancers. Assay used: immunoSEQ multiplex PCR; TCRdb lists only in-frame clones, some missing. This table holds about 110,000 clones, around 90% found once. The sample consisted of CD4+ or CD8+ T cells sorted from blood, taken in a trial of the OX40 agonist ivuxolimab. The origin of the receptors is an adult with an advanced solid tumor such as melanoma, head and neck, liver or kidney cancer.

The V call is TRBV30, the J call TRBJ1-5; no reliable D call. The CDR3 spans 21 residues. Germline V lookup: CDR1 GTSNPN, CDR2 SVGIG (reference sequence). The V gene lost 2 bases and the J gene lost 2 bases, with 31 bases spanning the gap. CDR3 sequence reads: CAWSPATSRHRGLMGNQPQHF. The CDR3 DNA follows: TGTGCCTGGAGTCCAGCAACCAGTAGACATCGAGGGTTGATGGGCAATCAGCCCCAGCATTTT.

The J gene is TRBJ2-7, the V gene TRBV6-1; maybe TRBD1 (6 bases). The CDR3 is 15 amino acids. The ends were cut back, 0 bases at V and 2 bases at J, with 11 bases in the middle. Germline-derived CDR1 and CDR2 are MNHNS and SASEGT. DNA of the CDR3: TGTGCCAGCAGTGAAGCAAGGACAGCTACCTACGAGCAGTACTTC. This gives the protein CASSEARTATYEQYF.

Written as DNA, the CDR3 is TGTGCCACCAGCAGAGACGGAGTCGCCGCAGATACGCAGTATTTT. It translates to CATSRDGVAADTQYF. This chain connects TRBV15 to TRBJ2-3; D is uncertain. Per germline, CDR1 LNHNV and CDR2 YYDKDF (reference sequence). The germline V and J ends were trimmed by 0 bases and 4 bases, with 11 bases remaining between them. The CDR3 consists of 15 residues.

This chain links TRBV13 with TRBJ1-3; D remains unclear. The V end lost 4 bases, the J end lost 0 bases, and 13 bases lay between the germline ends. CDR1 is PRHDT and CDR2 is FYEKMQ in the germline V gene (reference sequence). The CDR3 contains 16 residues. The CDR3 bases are TGTGCCAGCAGCTCCTCCGGACTCGGCTCTGGAAACACCATATATTTT. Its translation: CASSSSGLGSGNTIYF.

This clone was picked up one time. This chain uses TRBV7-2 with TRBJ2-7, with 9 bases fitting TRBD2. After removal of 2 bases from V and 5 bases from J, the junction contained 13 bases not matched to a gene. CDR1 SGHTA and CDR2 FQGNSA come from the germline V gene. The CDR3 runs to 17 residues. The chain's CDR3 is CASSLTGTSLHTNEQYF. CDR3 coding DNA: TGTGCCAGCAGCTTAACAGGGACTAGCCTCCATACGAACGAGCAGTACTTC. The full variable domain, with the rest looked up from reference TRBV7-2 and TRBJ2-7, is GAGVSQSPSNKVTEKGKDVELRCDPISGHTALYWYRQSLGQGLEFLIYFQGNSAPDKSGLPSDRFSAERTGGSVSTLTIQRTQQEDSAVYLCASSLTGTSLHTNEQYFGPGTRLTVT.

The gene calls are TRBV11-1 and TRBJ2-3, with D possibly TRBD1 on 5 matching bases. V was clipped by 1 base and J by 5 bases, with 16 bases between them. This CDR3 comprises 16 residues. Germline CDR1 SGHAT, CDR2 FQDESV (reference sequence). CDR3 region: CASSLEGSGYQDTQYF. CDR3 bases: TGTGCCAGCAGCTTAGAAGGTTCAGGGTATCAAGATACGCAGTATTTT. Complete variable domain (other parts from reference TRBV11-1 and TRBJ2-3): EAEVAQSPRYKITEKSQAVAFWCDPISGHATLYWYRQILGQGPELLVQFQDESVVDDSQLPKDRFSAERLKGVDSTLKIQPAELGDSAMYLCASSLEGSGYQDTQYFGPGTRLTVL.

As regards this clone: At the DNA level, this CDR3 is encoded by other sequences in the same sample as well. The CDR3 loop reads CASSLGRGNQPQHF. CDR3 in DNA: TGTGCCAGCAGTTTGGGAAGGGGGAATCAGCCCCAGCATTTT. The rearrangement joins TRBV28 to TRBJ1-5, with TRBD1 as a possible D gene (6 bases). The V and J ends lost 3 bases and 4 bases respectively, with 10 bases between them. CDR1 and CDR2 from the germline V gene are MDHEN and SYDVKM. This CDR3 is 14 amino acids long.

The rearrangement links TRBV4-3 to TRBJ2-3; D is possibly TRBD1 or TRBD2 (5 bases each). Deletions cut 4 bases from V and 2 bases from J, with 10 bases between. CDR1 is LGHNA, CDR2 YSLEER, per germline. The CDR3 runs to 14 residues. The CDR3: CASSPGAYTDTQYF. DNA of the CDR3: TGCGCCAGCAGCCCCGGGGCTTACACAGATACGCAGTATTTT.

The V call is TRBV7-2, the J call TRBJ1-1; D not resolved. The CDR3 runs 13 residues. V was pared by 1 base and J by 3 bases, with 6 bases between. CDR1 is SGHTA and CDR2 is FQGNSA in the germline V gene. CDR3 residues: CASSLGGDTEAFF. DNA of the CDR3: TGTGCCAGCAGCTTAGGCGGGGACACTGAAGCTTTCTTT. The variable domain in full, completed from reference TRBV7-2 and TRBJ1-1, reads GAGVSQSPSNKVTEKGKDVELRCDPISGHTALYWYRQSLGQGLEFLIYFQGNSAPDKSGLPSDRFSAERTGGSVSTLTIQRTQQEDSAVYLCASSLGGDTEAFFGQGTRLTVV.

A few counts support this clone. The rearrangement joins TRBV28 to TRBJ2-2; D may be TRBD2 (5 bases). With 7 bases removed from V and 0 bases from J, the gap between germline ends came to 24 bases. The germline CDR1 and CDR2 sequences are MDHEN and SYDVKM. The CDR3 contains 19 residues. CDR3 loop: CASNERFWRATANTGELFF. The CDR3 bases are TGTGCCAGCAATGAACGTTTTTGGCGGGCTACCGCGAACACCGGGGAGCTGTTTTTT.

The CDR3 DNA sequence: TGTGCCAGCACCAGGGGGAACTATGGCTACACCTTC. Translated, it gives CASTRGNYGYTF. The chain combines TRBV6-1 with TRBJ1-2, with 7 bases that match TRBD1. In germline, CDR1 is MNHNS, CDR2 SASEGT. The CDR3 length is 12 residues. V lost 7 bases and J lost 2; bases outside the gene matches: 1.

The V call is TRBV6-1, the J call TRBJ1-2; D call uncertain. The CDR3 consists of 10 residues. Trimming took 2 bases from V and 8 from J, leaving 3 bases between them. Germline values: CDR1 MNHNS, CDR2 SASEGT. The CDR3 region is CASSEWGYTF. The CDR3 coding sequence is TGTGCCAGCAGTGAATGGGGCTACACCTTC.

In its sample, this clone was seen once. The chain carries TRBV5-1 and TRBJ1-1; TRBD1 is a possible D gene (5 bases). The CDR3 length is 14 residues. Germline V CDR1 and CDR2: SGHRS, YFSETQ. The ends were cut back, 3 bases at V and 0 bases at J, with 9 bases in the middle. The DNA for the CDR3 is TGCGCCAGCAGCTCGGCGACAGTGAACACTGAAGCTTTCTTT. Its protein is CASSSATVNTEAFF.

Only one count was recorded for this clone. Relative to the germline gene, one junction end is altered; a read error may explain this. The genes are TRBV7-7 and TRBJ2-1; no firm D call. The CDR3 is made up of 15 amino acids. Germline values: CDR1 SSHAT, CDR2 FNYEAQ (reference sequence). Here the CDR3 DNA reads TGTGCTAGCAGCTTAGGTCTTGGTCATTATGATGAGCAGTTCTTC. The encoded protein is CASSLGLGHYDEQFF.

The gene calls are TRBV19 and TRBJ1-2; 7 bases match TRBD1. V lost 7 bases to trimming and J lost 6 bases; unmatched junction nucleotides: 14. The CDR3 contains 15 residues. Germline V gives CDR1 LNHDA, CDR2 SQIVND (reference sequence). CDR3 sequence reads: CASTNRDRLNDGYTF. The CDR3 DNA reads TGTGCCAGTACTAACCGGGACAGACTCAACGATGGCTACACCTTC.

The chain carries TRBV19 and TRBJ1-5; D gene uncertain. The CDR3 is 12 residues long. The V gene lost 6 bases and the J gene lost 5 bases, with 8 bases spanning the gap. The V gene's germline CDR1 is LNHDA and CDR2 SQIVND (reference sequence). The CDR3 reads CASRRTDQPQHF. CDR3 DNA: TGTGCCAGTAGAAGGACTGATCAGCCCCAGCATTTT.

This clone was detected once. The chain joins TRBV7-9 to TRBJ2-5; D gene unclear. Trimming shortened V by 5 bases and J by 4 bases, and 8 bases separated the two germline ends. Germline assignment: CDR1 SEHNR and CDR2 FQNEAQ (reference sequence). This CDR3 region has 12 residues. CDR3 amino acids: CASSQSGETQYF. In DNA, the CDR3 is TGTGCCAGCAGCCAGAGTGGAGAGACCCAGTACTTC.

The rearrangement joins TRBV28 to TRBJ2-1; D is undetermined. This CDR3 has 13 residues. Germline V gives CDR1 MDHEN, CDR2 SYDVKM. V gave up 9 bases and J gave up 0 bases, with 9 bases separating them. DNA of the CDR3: TGTGCCAGTTATACCAGCTCCTACAATGAGCAGTTCTTC. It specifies CASYTSSYNEQFF.

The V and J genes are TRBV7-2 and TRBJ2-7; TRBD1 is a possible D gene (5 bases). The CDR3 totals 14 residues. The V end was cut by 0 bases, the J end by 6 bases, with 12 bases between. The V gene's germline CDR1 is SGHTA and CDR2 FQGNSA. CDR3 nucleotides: TGTGCCAGCAGCTTAGCGGCCAGGGAAAGCGAGCAGTACTTC. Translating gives CASSLAARESEQYF.

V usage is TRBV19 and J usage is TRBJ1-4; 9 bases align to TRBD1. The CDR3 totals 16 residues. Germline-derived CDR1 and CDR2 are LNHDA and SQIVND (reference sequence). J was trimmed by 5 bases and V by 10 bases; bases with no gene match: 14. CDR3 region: CATRIALQGANEKLFF. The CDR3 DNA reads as TGTGCCACCAGAATCGCCTTACAGGGGGCGAATGAAAAACTGTTTTTT.

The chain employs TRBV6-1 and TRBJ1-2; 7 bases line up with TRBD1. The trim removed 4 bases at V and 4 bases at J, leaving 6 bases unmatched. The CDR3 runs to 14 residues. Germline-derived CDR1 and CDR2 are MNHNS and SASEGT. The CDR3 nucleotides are TGTGCCAGCAGTGCTCAGGGGGGAGGCTATGGCTACACCTTC. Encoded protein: CASSAQGGGYGYTF.

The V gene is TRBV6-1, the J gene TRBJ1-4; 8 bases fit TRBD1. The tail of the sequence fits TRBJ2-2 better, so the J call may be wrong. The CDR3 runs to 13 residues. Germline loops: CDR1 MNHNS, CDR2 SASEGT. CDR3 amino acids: CASSEVRGRELFF. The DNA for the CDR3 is TGTGCCAGCAGTGAAGTCAGGGGGCGGGAGCTGTTTTTT.

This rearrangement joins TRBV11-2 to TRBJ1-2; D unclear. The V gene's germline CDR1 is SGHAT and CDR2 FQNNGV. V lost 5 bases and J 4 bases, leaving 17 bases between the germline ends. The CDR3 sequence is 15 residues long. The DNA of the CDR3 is TGTGCCAGCAGCGTGATCCGGGAGGTTAGCTATGGCTACACCTTC. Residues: CASSVIREVSYGYTF. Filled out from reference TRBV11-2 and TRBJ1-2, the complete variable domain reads EAGVAQSPRYKIIEKRQSVAFWCNPISGHATLYWYQQILGQGPKLLIQFQNNGVVDDSQLPKDRFSAERLKGVDSTLKIQPAKLEDSAVYLCASSVIREVSYGYTFGSGTRLTVV.

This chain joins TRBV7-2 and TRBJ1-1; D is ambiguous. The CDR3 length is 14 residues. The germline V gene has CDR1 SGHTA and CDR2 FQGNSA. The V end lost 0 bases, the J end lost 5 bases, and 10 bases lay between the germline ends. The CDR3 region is CASSLARVTTEAFF. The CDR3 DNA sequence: TGTGCCAGCAGCTTAGCGAGGGTAACGACTGAAGCTTTCTTT.

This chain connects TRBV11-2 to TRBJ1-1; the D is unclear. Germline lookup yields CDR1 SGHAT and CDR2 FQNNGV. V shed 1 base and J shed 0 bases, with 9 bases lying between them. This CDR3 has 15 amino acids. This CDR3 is CASSLGRVLNTEAFF. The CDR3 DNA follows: TGTGCCAGCAGCTTAGGTCGGGTGTTGAACACTGAAGCTTTCTTT.

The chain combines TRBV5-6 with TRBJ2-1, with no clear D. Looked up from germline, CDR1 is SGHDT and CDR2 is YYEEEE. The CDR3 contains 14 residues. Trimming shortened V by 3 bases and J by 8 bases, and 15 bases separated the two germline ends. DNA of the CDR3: TGTGCCAGCAGCTCCGAACTTCTGTGGGATGAGCAGTTCTTC. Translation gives CASSSELLWDEQFF.

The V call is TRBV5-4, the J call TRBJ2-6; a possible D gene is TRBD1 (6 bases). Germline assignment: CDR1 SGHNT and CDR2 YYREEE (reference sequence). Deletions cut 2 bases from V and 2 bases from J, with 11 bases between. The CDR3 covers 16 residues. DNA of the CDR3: TGTGCCAGCAGCTTAGAGACAGGACCTGGGGCCAACGTCCTGACTTTC. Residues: CASSLETGPGANVLTF.

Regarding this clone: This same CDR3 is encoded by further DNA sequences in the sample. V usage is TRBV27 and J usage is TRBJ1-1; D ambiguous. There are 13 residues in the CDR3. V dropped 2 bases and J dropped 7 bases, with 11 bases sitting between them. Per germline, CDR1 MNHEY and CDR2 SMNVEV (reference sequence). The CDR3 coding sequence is TGTGCCAGCAGTTTAAATCGGGCCGATGAAGCTTTCTTT. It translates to CASSLNRADEAFF.

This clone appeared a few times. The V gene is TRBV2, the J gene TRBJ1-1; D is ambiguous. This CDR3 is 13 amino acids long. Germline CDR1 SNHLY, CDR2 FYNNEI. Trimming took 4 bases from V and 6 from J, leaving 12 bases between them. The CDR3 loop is CASSVAPLAEAFF. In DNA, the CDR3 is TGTGCCAGCAGTGTTGCCCCTTTGGCTGAAGCTTTCTTT. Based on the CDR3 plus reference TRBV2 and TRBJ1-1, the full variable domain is EPEVTQTPSHQVTQMGQEVILRCVPISNHLYFYWYRQILGQKVEFLVSFYNNEISEKSEIFDDQFSVERPDGSNFTLKIRSTKLEDSAMYFCASSVAPLAEAFFGQGTRLTVV.

CDR3: CASSLKFGTVNTEAFF. CDR3 nucleotide sequence: TGTGCCAGCAGCCTAAAATTCGGGACAGTGAACACTGAAGCTTTCTTT. J is TRBJ1-1 and V is TRBV7-2; TRBD1 matches at 7 bases. The CDR3 is 16 residues long. Germline V CDR1 and CDR2: SGHTA, FQGNSA. Trimming took 5 bases from V and 0 from J; bases not matched to a gene: 9.